Below are 14 T cell receptor beta chains sequenced from a single sample in a study of blood T cell repertoires in COVID-19. Here immunoSEQ multiplex PCR was the method, and the copy in TCRdb shows in-frame clones only, minus some. This repertoire shows approximately 300,000 clones, 87% found once; its top ten account for around 5.9%. Sample: PBMCs or T cells enriched from blood (not recorded which). The receptors derive from a woman under 40 who had recovered from COVID-19.

CDR3 DNA sequence: TGTGCCAGCAGCCCCGTTGTGGAGACCCAGTACTTC. Translating gives CASSPVVETQYF. The rearrangement links TRBV7-9 to TRBJ2-5; D unresolved. Trimming took off 5 bases at V and 5 bases at J, with 9 bases between the two ends. The germline CDR1 and CDR2 sequences are SEHNR and FQNEAQ (reference sequence). The CDR3 covers 12 residues.

This clone was seen once. The rearrangement uses TRBV9 and TRBJ1-1; D unclear. V gave up 0 bases and J gave up 6 bases, with 9 bases separating them. CDR1 SGDLS and CDR2 YYNGEE come from the germline V gene. The CDR3 consists of 13 residues. CDR3 sequence reads: CASSVVGEPEAFF. The CDR3 DNA is TGTGCCAGCAGCGTAGTTGGGGAGCCTGAAGCTTTCTTT.

J is TRBJ2-6 and V is TRBV7-9; 7 bases are a match to TRBD1. Per the germline V gene, CDR1 is SEHNR and CDR2 is FQNEAQ (reference sequence). The CDR3 is made up of 21 amino acids. The junction had 22 bases not matched to a gene; V was cut back by 5 bases and J by 3 bases. The CDR3 loop is CASSSKQVGDSNPIGANVLTF. The CDR3 DNA is TGTGCCAGCAGCAGCAAGCAGGTCGGGGACAGTAATCCTATTGGGGCCAACGTCCTGACTTTC.

The V gene is TRBV27, the J gene TRBJ1-2; D is perhaps TRBD1 (6 bases). The CDR3 is 14 residues long. The V gene lost 6 bases and the J gene lost 3 bases, with 14 bases spanning the gap. Germline loops: CDR1 MNHEY, CDR2 SMNVEV (reference sequence). The CDR3 nucleotides are TGTGCCAGCAGGATCACACAGGGTGACTATGGCTACACCTTC. Protein sequence: CASRITQGDYGYTF.

This chain links TRBV15 with TRBJ2-7, with 8 bases identical to TRBD1. Germline V CDR1 and CDR2: LNHNV, YYDKDF (reference sequence). The CDR3 loop spans 17 amino acids. The V and J ends lost 0 bases and 4 bases, in that order; junction bases with no gene match: 11. The CDR3 sequence: CATSRDRVGTGLYEQYF. The CDR3 DNA follows: TGTGCCACCAGCAGAGATCGGGTCGGGACAGGACTTTACGAGCAGTACTTC.

The gene calls are TRBV9 and TRBJ1-1; tentative D call: TRBD1 (5 bases). This CDR3 has 18 amino acids. Germline CDR1 SGDLS, CDR2 YYNGEE. The V end lost 0 bases, the J end lost 1 base, and 19 bases lay between the germline ends. The CDR3 DNA is TGTGCCAGCAGCGTAGCTTGGGCGTTGGGGCCGGGGAACACTGAAGCTTTCTTT. It is translated as CASSVAWALGPGNTEAFF. Full variable domain (missing parts from reference TRBV9 and TRBJ1-1): DSGVTQTPKHLITATGQRVTLRCSPRSGDLSVYWYQQSLDQGLQFLIQYYNGEERAKGNILERFSAQQFPDLHSELNLSSLELGDSALYFCASSVAWALGPGNTEAFFGQGTRLTVV.

The chain couples TRBV7-9 to TRBJ2-1; D not resolved. CDR3 length: 13 residues. Trimming removed 5 bases at V and 5 bases at J, with 10 bases between. The V gene's germline CDR1 is SEHNR and CDR2 FQNEAQ (reference sequence). The CDR3 is CASSPPSDNEQFF. The CDR3, as DNA: TGTGCCAGCAGCCCGCCGTCAGACAATGAGCAGTTCTTC.

This clone was picked up a small number of times. The chain combines TRBV30 with TRBJ1-2, with D hard to call. The CDR3 runs 14 residues. V was pared by 6 bases and J by 4 bases, with 18 bases between. Germline V gene lookup returns CDR1 GTSNPN and CDR2 SVGIG (reference sequence). As DNA, the CDR3 is TGTGCCTGCCCGTCGGGGTTCACCGGCTATGGCTACACCTTC. Translation: CACPSGFTGYGYTF.

The rearrangement links TRBV7-8 to TRBJ2-1, with no clear D. Between the trimmed V and J ends, which lost 5 bases and 1 base, there was a span of 9 bases. Germline CDR1 is SGHVS and CDR2 is FQNEAQ. The CDR3 is made up of 14 amino acids. The CDR3 here is CASSRRGSYNEQFF. CDR3 DNA: TGTGCCAGCAGCCGCCGAGGTTCCTACAATGAGCAGTTCTTC.

This clone turned up a few times. This chain uses TRBV7-9 with TRBJ1-5; D gene uncertain. This CDR3 has 12 amino acids. Trimming removed 6 bases from V and 12 bases from J, with 15 bases in between. In germline, CDR1 is SEHNR, CDR2 FQNEAQ (reference sequence). CDR3 loop: CASSLNFGSQHF. The CDR3 region has the DNA TGTGCCAGCAGTCTAAACTTCGGGAGCCAGCATTTT. The entire variable domain, with the rest obtained from reference TRBV7-9 and TRBJ1-5, is as follows: DTGVSQNPRHKITKRGQNVTFRCDPISEHNRLYWYRQTLGQGPEFLTYFQNEAQLEKSRLLSDRFSAERPKGSFSTLEIQRTEQGDSAMYLCASSLNFGSQHFGDGTRLSIL.

The chain carries TRBV2 and TRBJ2-5, with 7 positions matching TRBD2. The ends lost 5 bases at V and 5 bases at J; junction bases unmatched: 8. The CDR3 sequence is 14 residues long. The germline V gene encodes CDR1 SNHLY and CDR2 FYNNEI. The CDR3 sequence: CASSRPSGRETQYF. The CDR3 coding sequence is TGTGCCAGCAGTCGACCTAGCGGACGGGAGACCCAGTACTTC.

This sequence joins TRBV9 and TRBJ2-7; 9 bases line up with TRBD1. Germline assignment: CDR1 SGDLS and CDR2 YYNGEE. This CDR3 contains 15 residues. Trimming cost V 4 bases and J 5 bases; bases outside gene matches: 10. In DNA, the CDR3 is TGTGCCAGCAGCCTCGGGACAGGGAACCTGGACGAGCAGTACTTC. It is translated as CASSLGTGNLDEQYF.

V is TRBV13 and J is TRBJ2-7; tentatively, D is TRBD1 (6 bases). The V and J ends lost 5 bases and 5 bases respectively, with 16 bases between them. Germline values: CDR1 PRHDT, CDR2 FYEKMQ (reference sequence). CDR3 length: 14 amino acids. This chain's CDR3 is CASSRWQGSNEQYF. DNA of the CDR3: TGTGCCAGCAGCAGGTGGCAGGGGTCGAACGAGCAGTACTTC. The full variable domain, its missing parts supplied by reference TRBV13 and TRBJ2-7, is AAGVIQSPRHLIKEKRETATLKCYPIPRHDTVYWYQQGPGQDPQFLISFYEKMQSDKGSIPDRFSAQQFSDYHSELNMSSLELGDSALYFCASSRWQGSNEQYFGPGTRLTVT.

The chain links TRBV18 to TRBJ2-1, with 7 bases lining up with TRBD1. The CDR3 consists of 16 residues. The junction had 6 bases not matched to a gene; V was cut back by 2 bases and J by 2 bases. The germline V gene has CDR1 KGHSH and CDR2 LQKENI. CDR3 amino acids: CASSPATGHPYNEQFF. The CDR3 DNA follows: TGTGCCAGCTCACCAGCGACAGGGCATCCCTACAATGAGCAGTTCTTC. The full variable domain, with the rest looked up from reference TRBV18 and TRBJ2-1, is NAGVMQNPRHLVRRRGQEARLRCSPMKGHSHVYWYRQLPEEGLKFMVYLQKENIIDESGMPKERFSAEFPKEGPSILRIQQVVRGDSAAYFCASSPATGHPYNEQFFGPGTRLTVL.